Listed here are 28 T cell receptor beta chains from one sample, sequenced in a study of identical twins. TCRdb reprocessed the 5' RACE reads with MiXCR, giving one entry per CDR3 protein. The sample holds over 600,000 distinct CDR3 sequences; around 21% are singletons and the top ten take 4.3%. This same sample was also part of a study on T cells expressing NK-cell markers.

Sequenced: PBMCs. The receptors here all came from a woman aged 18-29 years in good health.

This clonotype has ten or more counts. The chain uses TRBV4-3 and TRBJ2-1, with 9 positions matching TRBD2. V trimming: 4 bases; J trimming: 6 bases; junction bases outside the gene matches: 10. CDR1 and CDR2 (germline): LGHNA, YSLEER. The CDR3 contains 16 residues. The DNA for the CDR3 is TGCGCCAGCAGCCGCGCACTAGCGGGTATTTCCAATGAGCAGTTCTTC. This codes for CASSRALAGISNEQFF.

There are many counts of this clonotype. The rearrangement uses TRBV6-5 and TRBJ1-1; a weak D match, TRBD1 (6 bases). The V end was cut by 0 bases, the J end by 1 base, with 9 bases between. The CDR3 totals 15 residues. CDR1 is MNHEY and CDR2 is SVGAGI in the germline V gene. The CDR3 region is CASSYSQGQNTEAFF. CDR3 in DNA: TGTGCCAGCAGTTACTCCCAGGGGCAGAACACTGAAGCTTTCTTT.

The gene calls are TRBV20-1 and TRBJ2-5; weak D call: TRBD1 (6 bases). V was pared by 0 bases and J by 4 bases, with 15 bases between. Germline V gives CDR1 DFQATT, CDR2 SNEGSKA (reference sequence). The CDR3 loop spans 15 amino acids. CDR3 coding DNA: TGCAGTGCTAGAGATCGTGTCAGGGGTGTAGAGACCCAGTACTTC. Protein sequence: CSARDRVRGVETQYF.

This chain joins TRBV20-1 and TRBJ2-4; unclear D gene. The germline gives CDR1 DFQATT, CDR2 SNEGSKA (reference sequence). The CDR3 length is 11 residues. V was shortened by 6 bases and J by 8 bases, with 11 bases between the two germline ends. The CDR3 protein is CSAILGHIQYF. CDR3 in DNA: TGCAGTGCCATCTTAGGACACATTCAGTACTTC.

The CDR3 bases are TGTGCCAGCAGCCGGACGGGAAGCACCGGGGAGCTGTTTTTT. It yields the protein CASSRTGSTGELFF. The chain joins TRBV14 to TRBJ2-2, with D maybe TRBD2 (5 bases). Germline values: CDR1 SGHDN, CDR2 FVKESK. The length of the CDR3 is 14 residues. V lost 4 bases to trimming and J lost 4 bases, with 10 bases between them.

CDR3 nucleotides: TGTGCCAGCAGCCCACCCGCCTCTAGCGGGAGGAGGTACGAGCAGTACTTC. This sequence encodes CASSPPASSGRRYEQYF. The chain has TRBV12-3 or TRBV12-4 and TRBJ2-7, with 11 bases identical to TRBD2. This CDR3 contains 17 residues. V was clipped by 6 bases and J by 4 bases; unmatched bases: 14.

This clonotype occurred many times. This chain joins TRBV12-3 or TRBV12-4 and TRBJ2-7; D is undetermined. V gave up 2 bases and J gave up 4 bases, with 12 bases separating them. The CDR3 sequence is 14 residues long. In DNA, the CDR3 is TGTGCCAGCAGTTTACGCGGAGAAAGTTACGAGCAGTACTTC. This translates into CASSLRGESYEQYF.

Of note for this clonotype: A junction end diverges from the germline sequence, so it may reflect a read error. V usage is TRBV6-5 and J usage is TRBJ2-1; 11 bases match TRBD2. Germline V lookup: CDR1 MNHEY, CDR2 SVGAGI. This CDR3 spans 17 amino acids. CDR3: CASSYGVGLADPNEKFF. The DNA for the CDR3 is TGTGCCAGCAGTTACGGAGTGGGACTAGCGGACCCCAATGAGAAGTTCTTC.

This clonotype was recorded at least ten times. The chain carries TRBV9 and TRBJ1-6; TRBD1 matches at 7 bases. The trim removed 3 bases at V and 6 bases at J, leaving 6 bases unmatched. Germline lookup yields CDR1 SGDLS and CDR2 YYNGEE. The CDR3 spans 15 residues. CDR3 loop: CASSGNRDSNSPLHF. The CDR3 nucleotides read TGTGCCAGCAGCGGGAACCGGGACAGTAATTCACCCCTCCACTTT.

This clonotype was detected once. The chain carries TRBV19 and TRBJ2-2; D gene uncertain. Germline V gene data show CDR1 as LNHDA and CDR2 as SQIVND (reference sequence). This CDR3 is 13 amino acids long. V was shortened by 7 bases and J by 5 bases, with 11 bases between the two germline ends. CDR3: CASTLPYTGELFF. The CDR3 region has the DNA TGTGCCAGTACCCTACCGTATACCGGGGAGCTGTTTTTT.

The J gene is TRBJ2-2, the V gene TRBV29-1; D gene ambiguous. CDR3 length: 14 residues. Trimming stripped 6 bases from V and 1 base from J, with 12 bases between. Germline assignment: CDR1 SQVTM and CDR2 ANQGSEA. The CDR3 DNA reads TGCAGCGTCTACAGAAATTTGAACACCGGGGAGCTGTTTTTT. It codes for CSVYRNLNTGELFF.

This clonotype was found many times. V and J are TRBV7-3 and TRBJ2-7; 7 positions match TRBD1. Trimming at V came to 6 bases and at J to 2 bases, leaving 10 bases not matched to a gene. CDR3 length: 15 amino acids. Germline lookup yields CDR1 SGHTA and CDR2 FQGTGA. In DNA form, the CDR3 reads TGTGCCAGCAGGCCGGGACAGAAGATACCCTACGAGCAGTACTTC. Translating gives CASRPGQKIPYEQYF. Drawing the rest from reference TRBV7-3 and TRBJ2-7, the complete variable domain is GAGVSQTPSNKVTEKGKYVELRCDPISGHTALYWYRQSLGQGPEFLIYFQGTGAADDSGLPNDRFFAVRPEGSVSTLKIQRTERGDSAVYLCASRPGQKIPYEQYFGPGTRLTVT.

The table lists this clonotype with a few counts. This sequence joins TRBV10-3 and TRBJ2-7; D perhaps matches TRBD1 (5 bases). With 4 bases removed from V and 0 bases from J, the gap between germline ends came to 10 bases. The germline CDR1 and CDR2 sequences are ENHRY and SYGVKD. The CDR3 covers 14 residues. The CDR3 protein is CAISASDSSYEQYF. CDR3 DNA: TGTGCCATCAGTGCTAGTGACAGCTCCTACGAGCAGTACTTC.

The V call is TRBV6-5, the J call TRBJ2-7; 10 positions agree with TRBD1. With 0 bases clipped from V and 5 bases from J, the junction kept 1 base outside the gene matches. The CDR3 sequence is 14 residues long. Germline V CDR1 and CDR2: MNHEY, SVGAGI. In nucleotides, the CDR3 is TGTGCCAGCAGTTACTCGGGGACAGGGGACGAGCAGTACTTC. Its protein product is CASSYSGTGDEQYF.

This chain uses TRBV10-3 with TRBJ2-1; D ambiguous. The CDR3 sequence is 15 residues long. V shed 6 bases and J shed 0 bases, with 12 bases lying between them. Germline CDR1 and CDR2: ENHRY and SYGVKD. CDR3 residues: CAISRTESSYNEQFF. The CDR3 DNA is TGTGCCATCAGCCGGACCGAGAGCTCCTACAATGAGCAGTTCTTC.

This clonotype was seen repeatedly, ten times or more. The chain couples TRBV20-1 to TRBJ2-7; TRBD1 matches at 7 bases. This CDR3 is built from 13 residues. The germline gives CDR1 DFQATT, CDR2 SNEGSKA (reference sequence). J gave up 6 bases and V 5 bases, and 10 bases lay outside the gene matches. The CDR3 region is CSAQTGFRVEQYF. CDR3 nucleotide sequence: TGCAGTGCTCAGACAGGGTTCAGGGTCGAGCAGTACTTC.

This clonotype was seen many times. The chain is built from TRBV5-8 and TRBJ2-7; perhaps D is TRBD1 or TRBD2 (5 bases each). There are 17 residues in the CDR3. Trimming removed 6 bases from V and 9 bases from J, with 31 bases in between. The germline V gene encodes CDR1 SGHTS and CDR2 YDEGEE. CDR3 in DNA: TGTGCCAGCATATCCTCGGCCCGGGACCTAATCGCAAGGTCGCAGTACTTC. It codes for CASISSARDLIARSQYF.

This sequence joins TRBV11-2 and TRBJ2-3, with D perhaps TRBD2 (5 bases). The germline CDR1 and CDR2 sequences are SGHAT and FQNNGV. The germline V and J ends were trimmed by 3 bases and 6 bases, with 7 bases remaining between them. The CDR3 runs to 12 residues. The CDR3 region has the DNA TGTGCCAGCAGCTTCGGGGTGGATACGCAGTATTTT. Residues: CASSFGVDTQYF.

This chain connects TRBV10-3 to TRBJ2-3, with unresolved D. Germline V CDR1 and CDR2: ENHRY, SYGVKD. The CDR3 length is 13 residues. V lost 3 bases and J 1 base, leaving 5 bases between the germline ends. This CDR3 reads CAISEERTDTQYF. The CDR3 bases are TGTGCCATCAGTGAAGAGCGCACAGATACGCAGTATTTT.

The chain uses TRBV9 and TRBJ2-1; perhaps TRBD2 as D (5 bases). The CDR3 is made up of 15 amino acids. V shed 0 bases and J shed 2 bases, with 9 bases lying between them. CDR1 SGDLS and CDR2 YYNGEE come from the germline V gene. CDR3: CASSVGTGTYNEQFF. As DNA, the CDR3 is TGTGCCAGCAGCGTAGGGACCGGGACCTACAATGAGCAGTTCTTC.

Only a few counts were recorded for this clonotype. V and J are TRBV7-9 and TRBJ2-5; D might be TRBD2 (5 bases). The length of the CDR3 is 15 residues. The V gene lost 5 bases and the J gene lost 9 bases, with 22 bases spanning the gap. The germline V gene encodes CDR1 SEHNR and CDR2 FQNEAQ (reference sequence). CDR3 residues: CASSPRVDLKAAQYF. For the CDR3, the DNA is TGTGCCAGCAGCCCCCGCGTGGACTTAAAGGCGGCCCAGTACTTC.

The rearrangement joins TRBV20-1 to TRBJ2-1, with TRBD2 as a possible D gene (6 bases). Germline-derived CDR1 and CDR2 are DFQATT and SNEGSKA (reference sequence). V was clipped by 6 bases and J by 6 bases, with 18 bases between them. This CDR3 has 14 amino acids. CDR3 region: CSAGVGGVSNEQFF. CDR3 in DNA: TGCAGTGCCGGAGTCGGGGGAGTCTCCAATGAGCAGTTCTTC.

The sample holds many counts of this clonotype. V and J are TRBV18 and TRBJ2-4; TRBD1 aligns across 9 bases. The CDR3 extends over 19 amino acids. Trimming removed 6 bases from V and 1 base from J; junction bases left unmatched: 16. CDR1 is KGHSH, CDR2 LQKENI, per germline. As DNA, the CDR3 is TGTGCCAGCTCGCCTAGGACTACTTCGACAGGGGGGGCCAAAAACATTCAGTACTTC. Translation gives CASSPRTTSTGGAKNIQYF.

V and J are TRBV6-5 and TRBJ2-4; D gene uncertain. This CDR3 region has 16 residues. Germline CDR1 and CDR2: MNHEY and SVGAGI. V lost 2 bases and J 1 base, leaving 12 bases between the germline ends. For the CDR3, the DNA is TGTGCCAGCAGTTACGAGGTCCTTGGGGCCAAAAACATTCAGTACTTC. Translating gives CASSYEVLGAKNIQYF.

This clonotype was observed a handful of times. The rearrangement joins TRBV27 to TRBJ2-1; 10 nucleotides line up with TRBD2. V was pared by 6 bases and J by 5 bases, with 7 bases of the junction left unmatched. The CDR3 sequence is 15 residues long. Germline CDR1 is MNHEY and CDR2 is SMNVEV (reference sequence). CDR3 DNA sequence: TGTGCCAGCAGCCCCCTAGCGGGAGACAACAATGAGCAGTTCTTC. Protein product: CASSPLAGDNNEQFF.

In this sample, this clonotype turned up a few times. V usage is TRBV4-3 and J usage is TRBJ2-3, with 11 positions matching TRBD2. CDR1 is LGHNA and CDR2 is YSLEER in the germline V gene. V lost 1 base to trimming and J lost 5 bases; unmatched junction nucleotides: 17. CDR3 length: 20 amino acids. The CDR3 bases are TGCGCCAGCAGCCAAGTACCCTCTAGCGGGAGTAGCGGGGGGGGAGATACGCAGTATTTT. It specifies CASSQVPSSGSSGGGDTQYF.

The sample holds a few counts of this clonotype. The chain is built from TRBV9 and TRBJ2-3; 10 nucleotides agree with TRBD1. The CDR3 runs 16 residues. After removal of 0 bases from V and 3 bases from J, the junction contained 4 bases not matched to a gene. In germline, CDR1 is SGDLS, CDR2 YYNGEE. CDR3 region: CASSVVGQGSTDTQYF. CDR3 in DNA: TGTGCCAGCAGCGTAGTGGGACAGGGGTCTACAGATACGCAGTATTTT.

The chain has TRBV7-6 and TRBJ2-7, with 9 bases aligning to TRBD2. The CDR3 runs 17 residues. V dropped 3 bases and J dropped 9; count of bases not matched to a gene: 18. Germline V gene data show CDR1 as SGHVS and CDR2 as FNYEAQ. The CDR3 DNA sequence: TGTGCCAGCAGCTTCCAAAATAGCGGGAGTGGGCGTGTGAGGCAGTACTTC. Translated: CASSFQNSGSGRVRQYF.